This T cell receptor beta chain originates from a study of regulatory T cells in long-lasting Graves disease (dated by TCRdb to the early 2020s). Looking at the study overall: Antithyroid drugs had been taken for less than 3 months by newly diagnosed Graves' disease patients. The study took place in China and was registered as a clinical trial. Persistent Graves' disease patients were compared with newly diagnosed Graves' disease patients by peripheral blood TCR sequencing and RNA sequencing. A total of 33 samples were covered by TCR sequencing, comprising approximately 13 persistent and around 20 newly diagnosed Graves' disease patients. On the study overall, not on this receptor specifically: Peripheral blood alone was examined, since thyroid tissue, which constituted the primary lesion, could not be accessed. Only the TCR beta chain was sequenced and analyzed. The small sample size was acknowledged by the authors as a limitation that may reduce accuracy. Persistent disease showed preferential use of TRBV28, TRBJ1-2 and TRBJ2-5, whereas newly diagnosed disease favored TRBV20-1 and TRBJ2-1. Persistent patients shared more public clonotypes among themselves (around 2,500) than newly diagnosed patients did (over 900). Persistent Graves' disease patients showed lower TCR Shannon entropy and fewer highly expanded clones than newly diagnosed patients, suggesting clonal expansion.

The junction shows trimming of 5 bases on V and 1 base on J, plus 18 bases between the germline ends. Based on the germline V gene (reference sequence), the CDR1 and CDR2 sequences are DFQATT and SNEGSKA. The CDR3 measures 16 amino acids from cysteine to phenylalanine. Only the CDR3 portion is preserved as DNA: 48 bases, with reading frame beginning at the first base. About this clonotype itself: There is no known antigen for this receptor. Base quality data are lacking; no much larger clone is found one base away.

Library generation was performed with multiplex PCR. Sequencing took place on an Illumina HiSeq 4000. CDR3 regions were amplified by Arm-PCR with iRepertoire HTBI primers to construct TCR beta libraries. PCR products were gel purified before sequencing. In the original analysis: Gene usage analysis of CDR3 amino acid clonotypes relied on the 55 to 80 TRBV and around 14 TRBJ segments identified across samples. COPE and FqMerger were used to merge the filtered high-quality paired reads into contigs. Contigs were aligned with BLAST to IMGT TRBV, TRBD and TRBJ reference genes, and CDR3 was defined per IMGT. Any clonotype with a frequency above 0.1% was classified as a highly expanded clone. Shannon entropy served as the measure of repertoire diversity, while the Gini coefficient captured V-J evenness. A clonotype was considered public if more than one individual shared it. The raw public data were reprocessed by TCRdb itself: fastp quality trimming at Q25, MiXCR clonotype calling, in-frame beta chains only. Each CDR3 protein appears once, grouped with its most common genes and DNA. TCRdb, rather than the study authors, made the V and J calls. The sample includes roughly 350,000 distinct CDR3 sequences, with around 15% observed a single time. The top ten clonotypes cover 25% to 30% of the sample.

Per the publication, the time point label means: newly diagnosed GD, antithyroid drugs for less than 3 months. RNA was extracted from PBMCs in TRIzol for both TCR sequencing and RNA sequencing. The diagnosis of Graves' disease followed American Thyroid Association guidelines. Recruitment of patients was carried out at an endocrinology department in Xi'an, China. From each patient, around 9 milliliters of peripheral blood was collected into an EDTA anticoagulant tube. Ficoll Paque Plus density gradient separation was used to isolate PBMCs, and no further T cell sorting was done. An Agilent 2100 Bioanalyzer and agarose gel were used to assess RNA quality, and a NanoDrop 2000 was used to measure RNA concentration. This same sample was also part of a study on T cells in Graves' hyperthyroidism and ophthalmopathy. Drawing on the second study: A patient counted as having stable Graves' hyperthyroidism if no progression to ophthalmopathy occurred over 18 months of follow-up. Hyperthyroidism patients were newly diagnosed, had a disease duration of under 2 months, and were aged 18 to 65 years. The study excluded patients with uncontrolled infections, other autoimmune diseases, pregnancy or lactation. Clinical symptoms, serum thyroxine and TRAb, thyroid ultrasound, and orbital computed tomography formed the basis for the diagnoses. The first round of RT-PCR for the TCR CDR3 was performed with the HTBI primer set and the Qiagen OneStep RT-PCR kit. Most expanded thyroid clonotypes (frequency above 0.001) were also found in blood, which suggests that blood repertoires may mirror thyroid immune responses. In cross-validation, a model built on a 13 V-J signature told ophthalmopathy apart from stable hyperthyroidism with under 90% sensitivity and roughly 81% specificity, and in testing the same model reached 80%/75%. In validation, the model predicted progression to ophthalmopathy a median of about 6.8 months before onset, with roughly 70% sensitivity and 72.22% specificity. To identify TCR V-J signatures that set the groups apart, the researchers used a discovery cohort of roughly 100 patients, made up of 40 to 45 with Graves' ophthalmopathy and some 56 with stable Graves' hyperthyroidism. Prospective prediction of ophthalmopathy was tested in an independent validation cohort of approximately 19 hyperthyroidism patients and roughly 16 patients who later progressed to ophthalmopathy. For training and testing, the roughly 97 patients in the discovery cohort were randomly divided in a 7:3 ratio. The study also compared thyroid tissue and blood T-cell repertoires from more than 5 Graves' hyperthyroidism patients. After blood sampling, hyperthyroidism patients were treated with methimazole at a starting dose of 30 mg daily, and ophthalmopathy patients were treated with high-dose intravenous methylprednisolone. Libraries were constructed in a second round of multiplex PCR, after which size selection and purification were performed. Libraries were sequenced paired-end with 100 bp reads on an Illumina HiSeq2000. SOAPnuke was used to process the raw data, throwing out any read that contained adapters or uncalled bases, had a mean Phred below 15, or lacked an exact constant-primer or identifier match. High-quality paired reads were merged using COPE v1.2.5, and each unique nucleotide sequence was defined as a clonotype. MiTCR v1.1 was used to align the clonotypes against IMGT TRBV, TRBD and TRBJ reference segments. The analysis was restricted to V-J combinations with a frequency above 0.0001, which together covered 99% to 99.2% of the repertoires. A TCS score was defined as the ratio between F50 (clonal expansion) and ExV (chaos), using BLOSUM62-based TCRdist between CDR3 peptides within each V-J. Welch's t-statistics and random forest reduced around 550 V-J features to 13, which were used in a naive Bayes classifier (R e1071). No statistical method was used to fix the sample size in advance, and group allocation was not hidden from the investigators. According to the paper, TCR Vbeta CDR3 sequencing was carried out on more than 120 peripheral blood samples, which came from over 40 ophthalmopathy, around 75 hyperthyroidism and approximately 17 progressor patients.

The clonotype was recovered from a man between 35 and 55 years old with Graves disease. Donor details come from another sample of the same person, matched by shared clones. The sequenced sample was peripheral blood mononuclear cells (PBMCs), obtained at new diagnosis, from a patient treated with antithyroid drugs. Recombination linked TRBV20-1 to TRBJ1-5; confidence is insufficient to name the D gene. The CDR3 reads CSAPRTGGGSNQPQHF. The nucleotide sequence is given as TGCAGTGCTCCCCGCACGGGAGGCGGGAGCAATCAGCCCCAGCATTTT.